A selection of T cell receptor beta chains follows, all from one sample in a study of beta chain features in type 1 diabetes. Method: immunoSEQ multiplex PCR; TCRdb's copy keeps in-frame clones and lacks some. The data hold under 850,000 clones, with around 15% observed a single time. Sequenced material: naive CD4+ T cells from blood. These receptors were collected from a man younger than 35 with type 1 diabetes. CDR3s include the opening cysteine and the closing phenylalanine or tryptophan. D genes are given only for firm matches. Size is omitted from some rows. Given values are once, few, many or a class for expanded clones.

v_gene: TRBV7-2; j_gene: TRBJ2-2; d_gene: TRBD2; abundance: .; CDR3aa: CASSSLAGGGTGELFF; CDR3nt: TGTGCCAGCAGCTCTTTAGCGGGGGGCGGCACCGGGGAGCTGTTTTTT
v_gene: TRBV7-2; j_gene: TRBJ1-2; d_gene: .; abundance: .; CDR3aa: CASSLESRGYGYTF; CDR3nt: TGTGCCAGCAGCCTTGAATCTCGCGGCTATGGCTACACCTTC
v_gene: TRBV28; j_gene: TRBJ2-1; d_gene: .; abundance: few; CDR3aa: CASSLLGTYQEGEQFF; CDR3nt: TGTGCCAGCAGTCTACTTGGGACTTACCAAGAAGGTGAGCAGTTCTTC
v_gene: TRBV19; j_gene: TRBJ2-7; d_gene: .; abundance: few; CDR3aa: CASSPPYEQYF; CDR3nt: TGTGCCAGTAGCCCCCCCTACGAGCAGTACTTC
v_gene: TRBV11-2; j_gene: TRBJ2-5; d_gene: .; abundance: few; CDR3aa: CASSLEGKGTQYF; CDR3nt: TGTGCCAGCAGCTTAGAGGGAAAGGGGACCCAGTACTTC
v_gene: TRBV30; j_gene: TRBJ1-1; d_gene: .; abundance: few; CDR3aa: CAWVPRGQGYTEAFF; CDR3nt: TGTGCCTGGGTCCCACGAGGGCAGGGATATACTGAAGCTTTCTTT
v_gene: TRBV2; j_gene: TRBJ1-1; d_gene: .; abundance: few; CDR3aa: CASSRQVVDTEAFF; CDR3nt: TGTGCCAGCAGTCGTCAGGTCGTGGACACTGAAGCTTTCTTT
v_gene: TRBV11-2; j_gene: TRBJ2-6; d_gene: .; abundance: .; CDR3aa: CASSLADAGANVLTF; CDR3nt: TGTGCCAGCAGCTTAGCAGATGCTGGGGCCAACGTCCTGACTTTC
v_gene: TRBV11-1; j_gene: TRBJ1-1; d_gene: .; abundance: few; CDR3aa: CASSLGRNTEAFF; CDR3nt: TGTGCCAGCAGCTTGGGTAGGAACACTGAAGCTTTCTTT
v_gene: TRBV5-4; j_gene: TRBJ2-5; d_gene: .; abundance: few; CDR3aa: CASSLGAGALAEETQYF; CDR3nt: TGTGCCAGCAGCTTGGGGGCGGGGGCCCTGGCCGAGGAGACCCAGTACTTC
v_gene: TRBV14; j_gene: TRBJ1-6; d_gene: .; abundance: .; CDR3aa: CASSQELDSPLHF; CDR3nt: TGTGCCAGCAGCCAAGAGCTCGATTCACCCCTCCACTTT